The rows below give T cell receptor beta chains drawn from one sample of a study of PD-1 and CTLA-4 blockade in melanoma. Sequenced by immunoSEQ multiplex PCR; TCRdb stores in-frame clones only, minus some. The data contain tens of thousands of clones, about nine tenths of them singletons. Sequences were derived from CD8+ T cells from peripheral blood, sampled before anti-PD-1 treatment. These TCRs come from a human donor with melanoma. Both conserved end residues are part of each CDR3. The D gene is left open where the match is weak. Clone sizes are given selectively: once, few, many, or a class where the clone is expanded.

d_call,v_call,j_call,clone_size,cdr3_aa,cdr3_nt
.,TRBV5-4,TRBJ1-1,.,CASSLGLTEAFF,TGTGCCAGCAGCTTGGGATTAACTGAAGCTTTCTTT
.,TRBV28,TRBJ2-7,.,CASSPGRSPHEQYF,TGTGCCAGCAGCCCAGGTCGGTCTCCCCACGAGCAGTACTTC
TRBD1,TRBV4-2,TRBJ2-7,once,CASSPGGRWDEQYF,TGTGCCAGCAGCCCAGGGGGTAGATGGGACGAGCAGTACTTC
.,TRBV5-1,TRBJ2-1,.,CASSLSPGEFYNEQFF,TGCGCCAGCAGCTTGTCCCCAGGGGAGTTTTACAATGAGCAGTTCTTC
.,TRBV7-8,TRBJ1-5,.,CASSLAGAGNQPQHF,TGTGCCAGCAGCTTAGCAGGGGCAGGTAATCAGCCCCAGCATTTT
.,TRBV6-5,TRBJ1-2,medium-sized,CASTPGSYGYTF,TGTGCCAGCACTCCCGGTAGCTATGGCTACACCTTC
.,TRBV7-8,TRBJ1-1,.,CASSLLPDLLGTEAFF,TGTGCCAGCAGCTTGCTACCGGACCTCTTGGGGACTGAAGCTTTCTTT
.,TRBV30,TRBJ2-5,.,CAWTRSSGQETQYF,TGTGCCTGGACGAGAAGTAGCGGCCAAGAGACCCAGTACTTC
.,TRBV10-3,TRBJ1-1,.,CAISEYGGNTEAFF,TGTGCCATCAGTGAGTACGGGGGGAACACTGAAGCTTTCTTT
.,TRBV5-8,TRBJ2-2,.,CASSWGSGELFF,TGTGCCAGCAGCTGGGGATCCGGGGAGCTGTTTTTT
TRBD1,TRBV5-4,TRBJ1-4,once,CATSDRGSEKLFF,TGTGCCACTAGCGACAGGGGGTCCGAAAAACTGTTTTTT
TRBD1,TRBV4-1,TRBJ2-7,few,CASSQVTQGDYEQYF,TGCGCCAGCAGCCAAGTCACCCAGGGGGACTACGAGCAGTACTTC
.,TRBV27,TRBJ2-5,.,CASTGLDQQETQYF,TGTGCCAGCACAGGTTTGGACCAGCAAGAGACCCAGTACTTC
.,TRBV11-2,TRBJ1-1,.,CASSRMNTEAFF,TGTGCCAGCAGCCGGATGAACACTGAAGCTTTCTTT
.,TRBV27,TRBJ2-7,.,CASSLGGPYEQYF,TGTGCCAGCAGTTTAGGGGGGCCCTACGAGCAGTACTTC
TRBD1,TRBV6-5,TRBJ2-7,.,CASGTGFYEQYF,TGTGCCAGCGGGACAGGATTCTACGAGCAGTACTTC
.,TRBV7-6,TRBJ1-2,.,CAVGGEANYGYTF,TGTGCCGTAGGGGGGGAGGCTAACTATGGCTACACCTTC
TRBD1,TRBV29-1,TRBJ1-1,.,CSVEGAGFMNTEAFF,TGCAGCGTGGAGGGGGCCGGTTTCATGAACACTGAAGCTTTCTTT
.,TRBV5-6,TRBJ1-3,.,CASSYPQGNTIYF,TGTGCCAGCAGCTACCCGCAGGGAAACACCATATATTTT
.,TRBV28,TRBJ2-2,.,CASTLPGGIPNTGELFF,TGTGCCAGCACCCTCCCGGGCGGCATACCGAACACCGGGGAGCTGTTTTTT
TRBD1,TRBV5-6,TRBJ2-2,.,CASRGQENTGELFF,TGTGCCAGCAGGGGACAGGAAAACACCGGGGAGCTGTTTTTT
TRBD1,TRBV6-5,TRBJ1-1,.,CASSFGQGEAFF,TGTGCCAGCAGTTTCGGACAGGGTGAAGCTTTCTTT